Sequencing of this TCR beta chain was carried out in a study of blood T cell repertoires in COVID-19. The repertoire was sequenced with immunoSEQ multiplex PCR; TCRdb's copy has only in-frame clones and lacks some. This table has approximately 110,000 clones, around 90% appearing once. V trimming: 3 bases; J trimming: 4 bases; junction bases outside the gene matches: 6. Germline V lookup: CDR1 GTSNPN, CDR2 SVGIG (reference sequence). This CDR3 comprises 15 residues. The sequencing sample was made of peripheral blood. V and J are TRBV30 and TRBJ2-1; 10 nucleotides agree with TRBD2. The source of this sequence is a man aged 45-65 years with COVID-19, enrolled during active disease. The CDR3 DNA is TGTGCCTGGAGAACTAGCGGGAATATATACAATGAGCAGTTCTTC. As protein: CAWRTSGNIYNEQFF.